Listed below are T cell receptor beta chains from one sample, sequenced in a study of CD8+CD57+ T cells in acquired aplastic anemia. TCRdb analysed the reads with MiXCR anew, one entry per CDR3 protein. Of roughly 190,000 distinct CDR3 sequences in the sample, 48% were seen once. Sequencing was done on a sample of sorted CD4+, CD8+, or CD8+CD57+ T cells (not recorded which) from PBMCs. The receptor set was obtained from a human donor with aplastic anemia. The CDR3 runs from the conserved cysteine through the conserved F or W. Fields, in order: D gene, J gene, clone size, V gene, CDR3 DNA, CDR3 protein. D genes are given only for firm matches. Size tells how often a clone was seen (once, few, many) or the class of an expanded clone, and some rows leave it out.

NA TRBJ2-3 many TRBV24-1 TGTGCCACCAGTGGTCAGGGGACAAGCACAGATACGCAGTATTTT CATSGQGTSTDTQYF
NA TRBJ1-5 many TRBV7-2 TGTGCCAGCAGCCTCTTACAGGGCAATCAGCCCCAGCATTTT CASSLLQGNQPQHF
NA TRBJ2-7 many TRBV10-1 TGCGCCAGCGGACGCAATACCTACGAGCAGTACTTC CASGRNTYEQYF
TRBD2 TRBJ2-2 NA TRBV5-1 TGCGCCAGCAGCCACCACCTCCCGGCGGGGGGGACCGGGGAGCTGCTTTTT CASSHHLPAGGTGELLF
NA TRBJ1-1 NA TRBV18 TGTGCCAGCTCACGGGACCTCTCGGTTGAAGCTTTCTTT CASSRDLSVEAFF
TRBD1 TRBJ2-1 NA TRBV15 TGTGCCACCAGCAGAGTCTTGACAGGGGATTACTACAATGAGCAGTTCTTC CATSRVLTGDYYNEQFF
NA TRBJ2-7 few TRBV28 TGTGCCACCACCAAAAGCGGGTCAAGCTCCTACGAGCAGTACTTC CATTKSGSSSYEQYF
NA TRBJ2-7 NA TRBV20-1 TGCAGTGCTAGACTTGTCGGAGGTATCGAGCAGTACTTC CSARLVGGIEQYF
NA TRBJ2-7 NA TRBV11-3 TGTGCCAGCAGTTTAGGACAGCAACAGTCCTACGAGCAGTACTTC CASSLGQQQSYEQYF
NA TRBJ2-1 NA TRBV2 TGTGCCAGCAGCCATTCATGGTCCCGAGGGGCCTACAATGAGCAGTTCTTC CASSHSWSRGAYNEQFF
NA TRBJ1-3 many TRBV5-1 TGCGCCAGCAGCTTGGCCAGGGGATCTGGAAACACCATATATTTT CASSLARGSGNTIYF
NA TRBJ2-4 NA TRBV15 TGTGCCACCAGCAGAGCCCGCCTTTGGGAGAAAAACATTCAGTACTTC CATSRARLWEKNIQYF
TRBD1 TRBJ2-7 many TRBV24-1 TGTGCCACCAGTGAGCCGACAGGGCGCGAGCAGTACTTC CATSEPTGREQYF
NA TRBJ2-3 few TRBV15 TGTGCCATCTGGGGTCCTAGCACAGATACGCAGTATTTT CAIWGPSTDTQYF
NA TRBJ1-2 NA TRBV9 TGTGCCAGCAGCGCCCCGGATGGCTACACCTTC CASSAPDGYTF
TRBD2 TRBJ2-2 few TRBV11-2 TGTGCCAGCAGCCCACCCCGGACTAGCGGGAGGAGGATCACCGGGGAGCTGTTTTTT CASSPPRTSGRRITGELFF
NA TRBJ1-1 NA TRBV4-3 TGCGCCAGCTTGAGGGACACTGAAGCTTTCTTT CASLRDTEAFF
NA TRBJ2-7 once TRBV2 TGTGCCAGCAGTGAACTCGGGGGGCACCCCGCCCGTTACGAGCAGTACTTC CASSELGGHPARYEQYF
NA TRBJ1-4 few TRBV6-5 TGTGCCAGCAGTTCCCGACAGAGGGAAAAACTGTTTTTT CASSSRQREKLFF
TRBD2 TRBJ2-7 NA TRBV4-2 TGTGCCAGCAGCCCCCGGGCTAGCGGGAAGGGCCAACGAGAGCAGTACTTC CASSPRASGKGQREQYF
NA TRBJ1-6 many TRBV11-2 TGTGCCAGCAGCTCCATCCCCTCGGGACGGGGTAATTCACCCCTCCACTTT CASSSIPSGRGNSPLHF
TRBD1 TRBJ1-1 NA TRBV29-1 TGCAGCGCCTTGGACAGGGGCCATGAAGCTTTCTTT CSALDRGHEAFF
NA TRBJ2-7 many TRBV27 TGTGCCAGCAGTTTATCCTACGGCTACGAGCAGTACTTC CASSLSYGYEQYF
NA TRBJ1-1 NA TRBV29-1 TGCAGCGATGGAAGCAATGAAACTTTCTTT CSDGSNETFF
TRBD1 TRBJ2-1 few TRBV4-1 TGCGCCAGCAGCCAAGATCTTGACAGGGGGCAAATGAATGAGCAGTTCTTC CASSQDLDRGQMNEQFF
TRBD1 TRBJ2-5 once TRBV7-8 TGTGCCAGCAGCTCCTCCCGGGACAGGGTAGTAGAGACCCAGTACTTC CASSSSRDRVVETQYF
NA TRBJ2-1 NA TRBV7-2 TGTGCCAGCAGTTCCATCTTAGCGGAAGAGCAGTTCTTC CASSSILAEEQFF
TRBD2 TRBJ2-5 few TRBV2 TGTGCCATCAGTGAGTTGAGCGGGGGACAAGAGACCCAGTACTTC CAISELSGGQETQYF
NA TRBJ1-5 NA TRBV10-1 TGCGCCAGTAGGGAGAGGTTCCGGGGCAATCAGCCCCAGCATTTT CASRERFRGNQPQHF
NA TRBJ2-7 NA TRBV7-6 TGTGCCAGCAGCGTTAGCGGTTACTACGAGCAGTACTTC CASSVSGYYEQYF
TRBD1 TRBJ1-5 NA TRBV19 TGTGCCAGTAGTATCCCGGACAGGAACAATCAGCCCCAGCATTTT CASSIPDRNNQPQHF
NA TRBJ1-5 NA TRBV7-2 TGTGCCAGCAGCCCAAGTGGCGATCAGCCCCAGCATTTT CASSPSGDQPQHF
TRBD2 TRBJ2-3 NA TRBV30 TGTGCCTGGAGTGTACAACTAGCGGGAGGATGGGATACGCAGTATTTT CAWSVQLAGGWDTQYF
NA TRBJ2-1 NA TRBV4-1 TGCGCCAGCAGCCAAGAACCGACACCTCGCTCCTACAATGAGCAGTTCTTC CASSQEPTPRSYNEQFF
NA TRBJ2-1 NA TRBV24-1 TGTGCCACCAGTGAGGGCCCCTACAATGAGCAGTTCTTC CATSEGPYNEQFF
NA TRBJ1-1 many TRBV12-3/TRBV12-4 TGTGCCAGCAGTTTAGTACGGGGGCGCGGCACTGAAGCTTTCTTT CASSLVRGRGTEAFF
NA TRBJ1-5 many TRBV2 TGTGCCAGCAATGGTGGGCAGGGCGGTCAGCCCCAGCATTTT CASNGGQGGQPQHF
NA TRBJ1-4 NA TRBV9 TGTGCCAGCAGCTCGAGGGGGTTTGAGGAAAAACTGTTTTTT CASSSRGFEEKLFF
TRBD2 TRBJ2-7 NA TRBV10-3 TGTGCCATCAGTGATCTTTTAACGGGAGGGCCCAACGAGCAGTACTTC CAISDLLTGGPNEQYF
TRBD2 TRBJ2-1 NA TRBV29-1 TGCAGCGCCGGGGGACTAGCCAATGAGCAGTTCTTC CSAGGLANEQFF
NA TRBJ2-3 NA TRBV29-1 TGCAGCGTTTCATCAGGGCCAGATACGCAGTATTTT CSVSSGPDTQYF
NA TRBJ2-5 once TRBV14 TGTGCCAGCAGCCAAGATCACGGGGGCTGGGAGACCCAGTACTTC CASSQDHGGWETQYF
TRBD2 TRBJ2-5 NA TRBV15 TGTGCCACCAGCAGGCCAGGGACTAAAGAGACCCAGTACTTC CATSRPGTKETQYF
NA TRBJ1-1 NA TRBV2 TGTGCCAGCCAACTCGACGGGGAAGCTTTCTTT CASQLDGEAFF
TRBD2 TRBJ2-3 few TRBV7-2 TGTGCCAGCAGCTTCGACGGGAGGGCAGATACGCAGTATTTT CASSFDGRADTQYF
NA TRBJ1-1 NA TRBV29-1 TGCAGCGTAGAGGGGGTTGGAGCTTTCTTT CSVEGVGAFF
NA TRBJ1-3 NA TRBV5-4 TGTGCCAGCAGCTTCGGGAATCCTGGATCTGGAAACACCATATATTTT CASSFGNPGSGNTIYF
NA TRBJ1-5 many TRBV12-3/TRBV12-4 TGTGCCAGCATTCCCCACCCAAGTCAGCCCCAGCATTTT CASIPHPSQPQHF
NA TRBJ2-7 NA TRBV29-1 TGCAGCGCTACGGGCAGGGGAGTTCGGGAGCAGTACTTC CSATGRGVREQYF
NA TRBJ2-7 NA TRBV6-1 TGTGCCAGCAGTGAAGGGGGGGTGCTCCCCCCCCCCCCATCCTACGAGCAGTACTTC CASSEGGVLPPPPSYEQYF